The entry below gives a single T cell receptor (beta chain) sequence along with its context. The target antigen is unknown. The data belong to a study of Ad26.COV2.S vaccination and SARS-CoV-2 variants. Study context: Vaccine-arm donor from the placebo-controlled COV1001 Ad26.COV2.S trial. Study outcomes and limitations: An underestimation of total T cell responses may have resulted from the TCR breadth and depth analyses.

Treatment given: 19 received Ad26.COV2.S at low or high dose, single or two shots; about 5 received placebo; per-sample allocation not given. Samples analyzed were those drawn on day 63 after the first vaccine or placebo injection. An adult aged 18-55 years in Boston served as the donor. The vaccine antigen was prefusion-stabilized Wuhan SARS-CoV-2 spike. V lost 0 bases to trimming and J lost 2 bases, with 7 bases between them. The CDR3 spans 14 residues. Germline values: CDR1 LGHDT, CDR2 YNNKEL (reference sequence). The protocol was immunoSEQ multiplex PCR, while the TCRdb copy is restricted to in-frame clones and leaves out a portion. The table has 350,000 to 400,000 clones, around nine tenths seen once.

This receptor was obtained from a person aged 18-65 years who received the Ad26.COV2.S COVID-19 vaccine or a placebo. J is TRBJ2-5 and V is TRBV3-1 (or the pseudogene TRBV3-2); no clear D gene. Here the sequenced sample was peripheral blood, taken in a trial of Ad26.COV2.S vaccine versus placebo. The CDR3 region has the DNA TGTGCCAGCAGCCAAGATACGGTTCAAGAGACCCAGTACTTC. Residues: CASSQDTVQETQYF.